The 2 T cell receptor beta chains presented below share a single source sample, sequenced in a study of blood T cell repertoires in COVID-19. Produced via immunoSEQ multiplex PCR; TCRdb's table is partial and in-frame only. This sample yields hundreds of thousands of clones, of which over 80% are seen a single time; about 6% belongs to the top ten. The specimen was peripheral blood. These TCRs come from a woman aged 45 to 65 with COVID-19, enrolled during active disease.

V usage is TRBV19 and J usage is TRBJ1-5; D perhaps matches TRBD1 (5 bases). V was cut by 1 base and J by 5 bases, with 18 bases left in between. Germline values: CDR1 LNHDA, CDR2 SQIVND (reference sequence). This CDR3 region has 17 residues. This CDR3 is CASSIARVAGFDQPQHF. The DNA for the CDR3 is TGTGCCAGTAGTATAGCTCGGGTGGCAGGGTTTGATCAGCCCCAGCATTTT. The full variable domain, with the rest looked up from reference TRBV19 and TRBJ1-5, is DGGITQSPKYLFRKEGQNVTLSCEQNLNHDAMYWYRQDPGQGLRLIYYSQIVNDFQKGDIAEGYSVSREKKESFPLTVTSAQKNPTAFYLCASSIARVAGFDQPQHFGDGTRLSIL.

This sequence joins TRBV6-5 and TRBJ1-1; no clear D. The CDR3 runs 16 residues. CDR1 is MNHEY and CDR2 is SVGAGI in the germline V gene. V shed 0 bases and J shed 0 bases, with 11 bases lying between them. Here the CDR3 reads CASSYSRSFMNTEAFF. The CDR3 DNA sequence: TGTGCCAGCAGTTACTCGCGTTCTTTTATGAACACTGAAGCTTTCTTT.